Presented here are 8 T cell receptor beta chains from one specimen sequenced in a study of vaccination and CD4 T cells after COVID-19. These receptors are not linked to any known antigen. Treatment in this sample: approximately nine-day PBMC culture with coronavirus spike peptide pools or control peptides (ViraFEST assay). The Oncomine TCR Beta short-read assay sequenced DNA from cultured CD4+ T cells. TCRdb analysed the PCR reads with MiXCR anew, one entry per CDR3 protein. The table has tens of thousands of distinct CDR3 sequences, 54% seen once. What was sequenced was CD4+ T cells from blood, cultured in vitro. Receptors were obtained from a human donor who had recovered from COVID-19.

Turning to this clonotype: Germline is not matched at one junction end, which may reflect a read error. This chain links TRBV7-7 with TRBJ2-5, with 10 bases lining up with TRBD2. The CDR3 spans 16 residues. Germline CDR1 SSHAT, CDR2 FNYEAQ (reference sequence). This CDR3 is CASSLSRASGSETQYF. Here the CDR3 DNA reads TGTGCTAGCAGCTTATCTCGGGCTAGCGGGAGCGAGACCCAGTACTTC.

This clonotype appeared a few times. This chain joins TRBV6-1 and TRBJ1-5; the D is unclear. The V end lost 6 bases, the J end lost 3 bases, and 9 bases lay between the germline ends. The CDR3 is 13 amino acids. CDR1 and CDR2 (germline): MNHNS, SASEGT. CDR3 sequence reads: CASRAGPNQPQHF. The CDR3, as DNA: TGTGCCAGCAGGGCGGGTCCCAATCAGCCCCAGCATTTT.

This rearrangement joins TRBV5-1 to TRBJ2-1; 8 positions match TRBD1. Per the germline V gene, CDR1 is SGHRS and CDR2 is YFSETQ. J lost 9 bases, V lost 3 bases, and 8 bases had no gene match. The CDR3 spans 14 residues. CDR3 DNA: TGCGCCAGCAGCTCTGGACAGGGCGAGGGTGAGCAGTTCTTC. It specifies CASSSGQGEGEQFF.

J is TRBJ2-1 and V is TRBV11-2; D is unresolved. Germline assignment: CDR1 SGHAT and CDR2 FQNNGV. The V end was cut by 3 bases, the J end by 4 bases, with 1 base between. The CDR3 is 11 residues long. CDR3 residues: CASSFYNEQFF. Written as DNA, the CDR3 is TGTGCCAGCAGCTTTTACAATGAGCAGTTCTTC.

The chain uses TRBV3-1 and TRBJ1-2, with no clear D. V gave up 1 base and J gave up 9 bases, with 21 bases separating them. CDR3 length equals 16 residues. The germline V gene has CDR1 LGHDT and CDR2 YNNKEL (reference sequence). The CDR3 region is CASSQVIFGALRSYTF. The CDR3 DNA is TGTGCCAGCAGCCAAGTAATCTTCGGAGCCCTAAGGAGCTACACCTTC.

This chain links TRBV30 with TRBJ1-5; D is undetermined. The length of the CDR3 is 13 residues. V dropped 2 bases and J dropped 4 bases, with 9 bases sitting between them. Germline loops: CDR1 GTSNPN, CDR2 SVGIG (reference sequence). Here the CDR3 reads CAWSNSPNQPQHF. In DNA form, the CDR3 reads TGTGCCTGGAGTAATTCTCCTAATCAGCCCCAGCATTTT.

The CDR3 DNA sequence: TGCAGTGCTAGATCGGCTAGCGGGAGTACAGATACGCAGTATTTT. This encodes CSARSASGSTDTQYF. The chain is built from TRBV20-1 and TRBJ2-3; 10 nucleotides match TRBD2. Unmatched junction bases numbered 5, after V lost 2 bases and J lost 3 bases. CDR1 is DFQATT, CDR2 SNEGSKA, per germline (reference sequence). The CDR3 totals 15 residues.

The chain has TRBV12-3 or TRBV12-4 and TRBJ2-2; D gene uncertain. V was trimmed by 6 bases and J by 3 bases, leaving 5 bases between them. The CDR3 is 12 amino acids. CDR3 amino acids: CASRPDTGELFF. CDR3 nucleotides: TGTGCCAGCAGGCCCGACACCGGGGAGCTGTTTTTT.